This record concerns one TCR beta chain sequence. The record originates from a study of OX40 agonist ivuxolimab in advanced cancers. Sequencing was performed with immunoSEQ multiplex PCR; in TCRdb, only in-frame clones are kept and a portion is missing. The table shows about 79,000 clones, with 90% occurring only once. The ends were cut back, 1 base at V and 9 bases at J, with 10 bases in the middle. The CDR3 contains 12 residues. Per germline, CDR1 LNHNV and CDR2 YYDKDF (reference sequence). The rearrangement joins TRBV15 to TRBJ2-7; D is undetermined. Sequencing was performed on CD4+ or CD8+ T cells sorted from blood, taken in a trial of the OX40 agonist ivuxolimab. The sequence came from an adult with an advanced solid tumor such as melanoma, head and neck, liver or kidney cancer. The CDR3: CATSRVGSRQYV. CDR3 coding DNA: TGTGCCACCAGCAGAGTGGGGTCTCGGCAGTACGTC.